This T cell receptor beta chain was sequenced for a study of blood T cells in healthy people across ages. Study-wide context: With template switching, about one barcoded beta molecule was captured per two T cells.

The germline gives CDR1 DFQATT, CDR2 SNEGSKA (reference sequence). The CDR3 has 12 amino acids. Only a few counts were recorded for this clonotype. Antigen unknown. Study conclusions and caveats: Total diversity from one million sequenced T cells was likely underestimated. Long-lived donors carried more naive CD4+ cells and greater diversity than aged donors.

A second PCR, run for roughly 7 to 12 cycles, used a sample-barcoded 5' primer plus a J-beta primer mix. TCRdb analysed the 5' RACE reads with MiXCR anew, one entry per CDR3 protein. The repertoire holds about 730,000 distinct CDR3 sequences, with roughly two fifths as singletons. The sample taken for sequencing was blood. The gene calls are TRBV20-1 and TRBJ2-5; D unclear. This sequence was found in a woman aged 60-70 years in good health. The CDR3 loop is CSSTGYQETQYF. Written as DNA, the CDR3 is TGCAGCAGTACCGGGTACCAAGAGACCCAGTACTTC.